Below, 7 T cell receptor beta chains from the same sample are listed, as sequenced in a study of T cell responses to AZD1222 COVID-19 vaccine. Data came from immunoSEQ multiplex PCR; TCRdb stores just in-frame clones and leaves some out. The profile covers roughly 100,000 clones, with 85% to 90% appearing a single time and around 3.5% taken by the ten largest. The source material was peripheral blood, sampled on day 0 of AZD1222 vaccination. Source of these receptors: an adult in good health.

This sequence joins TRBV7-6 and TRBJ2-1, with 11 bases fitting TRBD1. CDR1 is SGHVS, CDR2 FNYEAQ, per germline. The ends lost 5 bases at V and 8 bases at J; junction bases unmatched: 11. The CDR3 contains 16 residues. The DNA for the CDR3 is TGTGCCAGCAGCCGAGACCCGGGGACAGGGGGAGATGAGCAGTTCTTC. Its translation is CASSRDPGTGGDEQFF. Full variable domain (missing parts from reference TRBV7-6 and TRBJ2-1): GAGVSQSPRYKVTKRGQDVALRCDPISGHVSLYWYRQALGQGPEFLTYFNYEAQQDKSGLPNDRFSAERPEGSISTLTIQRTEQRDSAMYRCASSRDPGTGGDEQFFGPGTRLTVL.

The chain is built from TRBV9 and TRBJ2-5; no reliable D call. Germline CDR1 is SGDLS and CDR2 is YYNGEE. Trimming removed 0 bases at V and 3 bases at J, with 6 bases between. The CDR3 runs 13 residues. CDR3: CASSVAWEETQYF. The CDR3, as DNA: TGTGCCAGCAGCGTAGCTTGGGAAGAGACCCAGTACTTC.

This clone appeared once. Here the CDR3 reads CASSLAAATNEKLFF. The DNA for the CDR3 is TGTGCCAGCAGCTTGGCAGCTGCAACTAATGAAAAACTGTTTTTT. This chain uses TRBV5-5 with TRBJ1-4; D is unclear. V was pared by 0 bases and J by 0 bases, with 6 bases between. The CDR3 is 15 amino acids. CDR1 and CDR2 from the germline V gene are SGHKS and YYEKEE (reference sequence).

The rearrangement joins TRBV4-1 to TRBJ1-5; no clear D. CDR1 is MGHRA and CDR2 is YSYEKL in the germline V gene. Trimming removed 4 bases from V and 0 bases from J, with 16 bases in between. CDR3 length: 17 residues. This CDR3 is CASSPPDDNYSNQPQHF. The CDR3 DNA follows: TGCGCCAGCAGCCCGCCGGACGACAATTATAGCAATCAGCCCCAGCATTTT.

The genes are TRBV14 and TRBJ1-4, with D possibly being TRBD1 (6 bases). Between the trimmed V and J ends, which lost 0 bases and 5 bases, there was a span of 16 bases. Per the germline V gene, CDR1 is SGHDN and CDR2 is FVKESK. CDR3 length: 17 residues. CDR3 DNA: TGTGCCAGCAGCCAAGATTTCGCGGGGGGCAGGAATGAAAAACTGTTTTTT. Translating gives CASSQDFAGGRNEKLFF.

The chain links TRBV20-1 to TRBJ1-5, with 7 bases that match TRBD1. Germline CDR1 DFQATT, CDR2 SNEGSKA (reference sequence). With 3 bases clipped from V and 3 bases from J, the junction kept 14 bases outside the gene matches. This CDR3 has 17 amino acids. The CDR3 sequence is CSASDTGTDFDNQPQHF. The CDR3, as DNA: TGCAGTGCTAGTGATACCGGGACAGACTTTGACAATCAGCCCCAGCATTTT.

The rearrangement joins TRBV10-3 to TRBJ1-5; tentative D call: TRBD1 (5 bases). Trimming removed 6 bases from V and 7 bases from J, with 16 bases in between. The CDR3 spans 14 residues. CDR1 and CDR2 from the germline V gene are ENHRY and SYGVKD. For the CDR3, the DNA is TGTGCCATCAGCAGTACTGACAGTTTCCAGCCCCAGCATTTT. It codes for CAISSTDSFQPQHF.